The present entry profiles one TCR beta chain with its context. This specimen comes from a study of blood T cell repertoires in COVID-19. Study as a whole: Material from acute and convalescent COVID-19 was sourced from the United States, Italy and Spain. Sample material is recorded as cDNA or gDNA derived from T cells, B-cell-depleted T cells, or PBMCs.

Seattle patient enrollment occurred during active infection, with longitudinal follow-up thereafter. Trimming at V came to 4 bases and at J to 7 bases, leaving 5 bases not matched to a gene. CDR1 and CDR2 (germline): SGHRS, YFSETQ. The CDR3 length is 14 residues. Per the original methods: Amplification of reference gene primers was used by the study to estimate nucleated cell counts. Sequenced by immunoSEQ multiplex PCR; TCRdb stores in-frame clones only, minus some. V and J calls plus clone size are reproduced from that table; the DNA served to infer D and trimming. The top ten clones hold 6.5% to 9% of a sample with 200,000 to 300,000 clones, about four fifths of them seen once.

The source of this sequence is a woman older than 75 with COVID-19, enrolled during active disease. The sample taken for sequencing was peripheral blood. This rearrangement joins TRBV5-1 to TRBJ1-4; 9 bases agree with TRBD1. The CDR3 sequence: CASSAGTGLEKLFF. The DNA of the CDR3 is TGCGCCAGCAGCGCCGGGACAGGGCTTGAAAAACTGTTTTTT.